Following are 32 T cell receptor beta chains from one sample sequenced in a study of T cells in localized non-small cell lung cancer. The data were produced by immunoSEQ multiplex PCR, yet TCRdb's version contains in-frame clones alone and is incomplete. The data hold around 1,000 clones, with under 30% observed a single time. The sequencing used normal lung tissue next to the tumor, collected before any cancer treatment. Receptors originate from a man between 40 and 69 years old with stage II lung adenocarcinoma.

The genes are TRBV6-8 and TRBJ1-1; tentative D call: TRBD1 (6 bases). V gave up 7 bases and J gave up 8 bases, with 17 bases separating them. The V gene's germline CDR1 is MNHGY and CDR2 SAAAGT. The length of the CDR3 is 13 residues. CDR3 loop: CASKRGTSIEAFF. The CDR3 DNA reads TGTGCCAGCAAAAGAGGGACATCGATAGAAGCTTTCTTT.

The gene calls are TRBV16 and TRBJ2-4, with TRBD1 as a possible D gene (5 bases). Germline lookup yields CDR1 KGHSY and CDR2 FQNENV. CDR3 length equals 15 residues. With 2 bases removed from V and 1 base from J, the gap between germline ends came to 9 bases. The CDR3 DNA reads TGTGCCAGCAGCCAAAAGGGGTCGGCCAAAAACATTCAGTACTTC. Amino acids: CASSQKGSAKNIQYF. The full variable domain, rest sourced from reference TRBV16 and TRBJ2-4, is GEEVAQTPKHLVRGEGQKAKLYCAPIKGHSYVFWYQQVLKNEFKFLISFQNENVFDETGMPKERFSAKCLPNSPCSLEIQATKLEDSAVYFCASSQKGSAKNIQYFGAGTRLSVL.

This clone is classed as large (0.1 to 1%). CDR3 sequence (DNA): TGTGCCAGCAGTGGTTCCCCCAATGAGCAGTTCTTC. Protein product: CASSGSPNEQFF. J is TRBJ2-1 and V is TRBV25-1; D is undetermined. This CDR3 contains 12 residues. V dropped 4 bases and J dropped 6 bases, with 7 bases sitting between them. Germline-derived CDR1 and CDR2 are MGHDK and SYGVNS.

By frequency in the sample, this clone is large. V gene TRBV30 combines with J gene TRBJ1-1; possibly TRBD1 for D (6 bases). This CDR3 is 15 amino acids long. Trimming shortened V by 7 bases and J by 1 base, and 19 bases separated the two germline ends. Germline CDR1 and CDR2: GTSNPN and SVGIG (reference sequence). The CDR3: CASVSRGFTNTEAFF. The CDR3 nucleotides read TGTGCCTCCGTATCTAGGGGGTTTACGAACACTGAAGCTTTCTTT.

The CDR3 protein is CASSPWASGLKPYNEQFF. CDR3 nucleotide sequence: TGTGCCAGCTCACCCTGGGCCAGCGGGCTGAAGCCATACAATGAGCAGTTCTTC. The genes are TRBV18 and TRBJ2-1, with TRBD2 as a possible D gene (6 bases). The CDR3 runs 18 residues. Trimming took off 3 bases at V and 4 bases at J, with 22 bases between the two ends. The V gene's germline CDR1 is KGHSH and CDR2 LQKENI.

The gene calls are TRBV11-3 and TRBJ2-1, with 7 nucleotides matching TRBD1. This CDR3 has 17 residues. V lost 5 bases, J lost 2 bases, and 12 bases stayed unmatched. CDR1 is SGHNT and CDR2 is YENEEA in the germline V gene. The CDR3 protein is CASSPQTGLGTYNEQFF. The CDR3 DNA reads TGTGCCAGCAGCCCACAGACAGGGTTGGGTACCTACAATGAGCAGTTCTTC.

This chain links TRBV11-3 with TRBJ2-1, with TRBD2 as a possible D gene (5 bases). V was trimmed by 4 bases and J by 6 bases, leaving 13 bases between them. Germline V gives CDR1 SGHNT, CDR2 YENEEA. The CDR3 runs 14 residues. The CDR3 nucleotides read TGTGCCAGCAGCTCCGGCAGTCGGGGCAATGAGCAGTTCTTC. As protein: CASSSGSRGNEQFF.

This clone qualifies as large. The V and J genes are TRBV4-1 and TRBJ1-2; D possibly corresponds to TRBD1 (6 bases). CDR1 and CDR2 (germline): MGHRA, YSYEKL. There are 18 residues in the CDR3. V lost 0 bases and J lost 6, with 23 bases in between. CDR3 protein: CASSQELGGALIRNGYTF. The CDR3, as DNA: TGCGCCAGCAGCCAAGAGTTGGGGGGCGCCTTAATCAGGAATGGCTACACCTTC.

The rearrangement uses TRBV11-3 and TRBJ2-7; D remains ambiguous. The V and J ends lost 2 bases and 0 bases respectively, with 11 bases between them. Per the germline V gene, CDR1 is SGHNT and CDR2 is YENEEA. This CDR3 spans 15 amino acids. The CDR3 DNA is TGTGCCAGCAGCTTATCGCCGGAAAGCTCCTACGAGCAGTACTTC. Protein: CASSLSPESSYEQYF.

In this sample, this clone turned up a few times. CDR3 bases: TGTGCCAGCGCAAGCGGGAGTGGAGATGAGCAGTTCTTC. As protein: CASASGSGDEQFF. The chain is built from TRBV9 and TRBJ2-1; 8 bases fit TRBD2. The CDR3 is 13 amino acids. The ends lost 7 bases at V and 8 bases at J; junction bases unmatched: 8. Germline V lookup: CDR1 SGDLS, CDR2 YYNGEE.

This clone has a handful of counts. This sequence joins TRBV6-8 and TRBJ1-5; D call uncertain. CDR3 size: 14 residues. Trimming took off 8 bases at V and 0 bases at J, with 11 bases between the two ends. Germline loops: CDR1 MNHGY, CDR2 SAAAGT. The CDR3: CASLDGYSNQPQHF. For the CDR3, the DNA is TGTGCCAGCCTGGATGGATATAGCAATCAGCCCCAGCATTTT.

The chain uses TRBV29-1 and TRBJ2-7, with D unclear. Germline CDR1 and CDR2: SQVTM and ANQGSEA. V lost 4 bases and J lost 0, with 16 bases in between. The CDR3 is 15 amino acids. The CDR3 region has the DNA TGCAGCGTTGTGTTAGCCCGAACCCGCTCCTACGAGCAGTACTTC. Residues: CSVVLARTRSYEQYF.

V gene TRBV29-1 combines with J gene TRBJ1-4; the match to TRBD1 covers 7 bases. The CDR3 has 14 amino acids. J gave up 8 bases and V 5 bases, and 11 bases lay outside the gene matches. CDR1 SQVTM and CDR2 ANQGSEA come from the germline V gene. The DNA for the CDR3 is TGCAGCGTTCGGTTAACAGGGGTCGGGGAAAAACTGTTTTTT. The encoded protein is CSVRLTGVGEKLFF.

The chain joins TRBV19 to TRBJ2-1; D gene uncertain. The germline CDR1 and CDR2 sequences are LNHDA and SQIVND (reference sequence). The CDR3 covers 13 residues. V was pared by 6 bases and J by 5 bases, with 11 bases between. CDR3 sequence: CASRFGNNNEQFF. The CDR3 coding sequence is TGTGCCAGTAGATTCGGTAACAACAATGAGCAGTTCTTC.

V gene TRBV11-3 combines with J gene TRBJ1-4; TRBD1 aligns across 7 bases. The CDR3 consists of 14 residues. Germline V gene data show CDR1 as SGHNT and CDR2 as YENEEA. After removal of 4 bases from V and 8 bases from J, the junction contained 7 bases not matched to a gene. The CDR3 coding sequence is TGTGCCAGCAGCTCAACAGGGGCCGGGGAAAAACTGTTTTTT. Translation gives CASSSTGAGEKLFF.

The V gene is TRBV9, the J gene TRBJ2-7; TRBD2 matches at 7 bases. The CDR3 length is 15 residues. Germline V gives CDR1 SGDLS, CDR2 YYNGEE. Germline trimming cut 4 bases from V and 4 bases from J; bases unmatched to any gene: 11. The CDR3 DNA reads as TGTGCCAGCAGCCCCTGGGACCAGCGGGGTTACGAGCAGTACTTC. It codes for CASSPWDQRGYEQYF.

The chain is built from TRBV11-3 and TRBJ1-4, with 7 positions matching TRBD1. CDR3 length: 14 residues. In germline, CDR1 is SGHNT, CDR2 YENEEA. The trim removed 6 bases at V and 4 bases at J, leaving 5 bases unmatched. In DNA, the CDR3 is TGTGCCAGCAGTAGGGGACAGCGTAATGAAAAACTGTTTTTT. Translation gives CASSRGQRNEKLFF.

This clone was seen a handful of times. The J gene is TRBJ1-1, the V gene TRBV18; tentative D call: TRBD1 (6 bases). The V end was cut by 5 bases, the J end by 2 bases, with 12 bases between. The CDR3 loop spans 14 amino acids. CDR1 KGHSH and CDR2 LQKENI come from the germline V gene. The CDR3 nucleotides are TGTGCCAGCTCAGCAGGACAGTCAAACACTGAAGCTTTCTTT. Protein product: CASSAGQSNTEAFF.

The sample holds a few counts of this clone. J is TRBJ1-4 and V is TRBV19; D gene ambiguous. Germline values: CDR1 LNHDA, CDR2 SQIVND (reference sequence). V lost 3 bases and J 10 bases, leaving 6 bases between the germline ends. The CDR3 loop spans 11 amino acids. CDR3 loop: CASSIAGKLFF. The CDR3 bases are TGTGCCAGTAGTATCGCCGGAAAACTGTTTTTT.

This clone was counted only a few times. The rearrangement uses TRBV28 and TRBJ2-5; TRBD1 might be the D (6 bases). The CDR3 spans 12 residues. CDR1 is MDHEN, CDR2 SYDVKM, per germline. V was clipped by 7 bases and J by 7 bases, with 13 bases between them. The CDR3 coding sequence is TGTGCCAGCACCGGACAGCGACTGACCCAGTACTTC. Residues: CASTGQRLTQYF.

In this sample, this clone is hyperexpanded. The V call is TRBV4-1, the J call TRBJ2-4; D is possibly TRBD1 (6 bases). V lost 5 bases, J lost 9 bases, and 20 bases lay in between. CDR3 length: 15 amino acids. From germline, CDR1 is MGHRA and CDR2 YSYEKL. The chain's CDR3 is CASSSRQADLSIQYF. DNA of the CDR3: TGCGCCAGCAGCTCCCGACAGGCGGACCTTTCCATTCAGTACTTC.

The sample holds a few counts of this clone. The chain combines TRBV9 with TRBJ1-1, with a weak D call TRBD1 (5 bases). The germline V gene encodes CDR1 SGDLS and CDR2 YYNGEE. With 3 bases removed from V and 4 bases from J, the gap between germline ends came to 13 bases. The CDR3 sequence is 14 residues long. The CDR3 spells CASSAGDGFTEAFF. The CDR3 DNA is TGTGCCAGCAGCGCCGGGGACGGCTTCACTGAAGCTTTCTTT.

Here the CDR3 reads CASGTRETQYF. The CDR3 DNA reads as TGTGCTAGTGGTACGCGAGAGACCCAGTACTTC. The chain uses TRBV12-5 and TRBJ2-5; D is unclear. CDR3 length equals 11 residues. The V and J ends lost 5 bases and 4 bases respectively, with 5 bases between them. The V gene's germline CDR1 is LGHNT and CDR2 FRNRAP.

The CDR3 bases are TGCAGCGCCGGGACTAGCGGGAGAGGATGGCAGTTCTTC. As protein: CSAGTSGRGWQFF. The chain joins TRBV29-1 to TRBJ2-1, with 14 bases fitting TRBD2. The V segment lost 7 bases and the J segment 12 bases; nucleotides outside the gene matches: 8. Germline V gene sequence: CDR1 SQVTM, CDR2 ANQGSEA. The CDR3 has 13 residues.

V is TRBV25-1 and J is TRBJ2-6; a possible D gene is TRBD1 (6 bases). V was clipped by 4 bases and J by 4 bases, with 11 bases between them. This CDR3 spans 15 amino acids. Germline CDR1 reads MGHDK; CDR2 reads SYGVNS. The chain's CDR3 is CASSGPGAGANVLTF. The CDR3 nucleotides read TGTGCCAGCAGTGGCCCAGGGGCCGGGGCCAACGTCCTGACTTTC.

The chain employs TRBV29-1 and TRBJ2-1; tentatively, D is TRBD1 or TRBD2 (5 bases each). This CDR3 comprises 12 residues. Per the germline V gene, CDR1 is SQVTM and CDR2 is ANQGSEA. Trimming removed 7 bases at V and 2 bases at J, with 9 bases between. The CDR3 loop is CSDTGPYNEQFF. The CDR3 DNA follows: TGCAGCGACACGGGGCCCTACAATGAGCAGTTCTTC.

The table lists this clone with a few counts. The genes are TRBV1 and TRBJ2-3; the table's D call TRBD2 went unverified against the DNA. TRBV1 is tagged as a pseudogene. There are 16 residues in the CDR3. DNA for the CDR3: TGCGCCAGCAGCCAAGAAAAGCGGAGCTACACAGATACGCAGTATTTT. Translated: CASSQEKRSYTDTQYF.

This clone was seen once. The J gene is TRBJ2-3, the V gene TRBV14; possible D gene TRBD2, 5 bases. The germline V and J ends were trimmed by 4 bases and 5 bases, with 10 bases remaining between them. CDR1 and CDR2 from the germline V gene are SGHDN and FVKESK. The CDR3 covers 13 residues. CDR3 in amino acids: CASSPGLRDTQYF. The CDR3 DNA sequence: TGTGCCAGCAGCCCAGGACTTCGAGATACGCAGTATTTT.

Only a few counts were recorded for this clone. This chain uses TRBV9 with TRBJ2-3; 8 nucleotides align to TRBD1. The CDR3 is made up of 15 amino acids. Per the germline V gene, CDR1 is SGDLS and CDR2 is YYNGEE. V shed 5 bases and J 5 bases; nucleotides not matched to a gene: 10. As DNA, the CDR3 is TGTGCCAGCAGTGTGTACCCAGGGGGCAGAGATACGCAGTATTTT. Protein product: CASSVYPGGRDTQYF.

The genes are TRBV29-1 and TRBJ1-1; D is ambiguous. The V end lost 6 bases, the J end lost 1 base, and 15 bases lay between the germline ends. The germline gives CDR1 SQVTM, CDR2 ANQGSEA. The CDR3 is 14 amino acids. The DNA of the CDR3 is TGCAGCGTCCAATGGGGATTTGGGAACACTGAAGCTTTCTTT. Its protein is CSVQWGFGNTEAFF.

The genes are TRBV19 and TRBJ2-2; no reliable D call. The V and J ends lost 4 bases and 7 bases respectively, with 7 bases between them. The germline V gene has CDR1 LNHDA and CDR2 SQIVND (reference sequence). The CDR3 loop spans 12 amino acids. The CDR3 sequence is CASSNRNGELFF. For the CDR3, the DNA is TGTGCCAGTAGTAATAGAAACGGGGAGCTGTTTTTT.

The CDR3 here is CASRPPSVAYNEQFF. CDR3 DNA sequence: TGTGCCAGCAGGCCCCCTAGCGTCGCCTACAATGAGCAGTTCTTC. The chain is built from TRBV27 and TRBJ2-1, with D possibly being TRBD2 (6 bases). CDR1 is MNHEY, CDR2 SMNVEV, per germline (reference sequence). The CDR3 is made up of 15 amino acids. The V gene lost 6 bases and the J gene lost 2 bases, with 14 bases spanning the gap.